A selection of T cell receptor beta chains follows, all from one sample in a study of cytomegalovirus exposure and HLA in healthy donors. Sequenced by immunoSEQ multiplex PCR; TCRdb stores in-frame clones only, minus some. The sample includes 150,000 to 200,000 clones, about 80% of them seen just once. Sequenced material: PBMCs. These receptors came from a middle-aged woman in good health and CMV-seronegative. Both conserved end residues are part of each CDR3. The D gene is left open where the match is weak. Expanded clones get a size class; other rows say once, few or many, or leave the size out.

J gene | clone size | D gene | V gene | CDR3 protein | CDR3 DNA
TRBJ1-2 | - | - | TRBV7-3 | CASSSEDYYGYTF | TGTGCCAGCAGCTCAGAGGACTACTATGGCTACACCTTC
TRBJ1-2 | - | - | TRBV12-5 | CASGPSGGRGYTF | TGTGCTAGTGGACCCTCGGGGGGGCGAGGCTACACCTTC
TRBJ1-4 | - | - | TRBV5-1 | CASSLGTAIATNEKLFF | TGCGCCAGCAGCTTGGGGACAGCAATTGCAACTAATGAAAAACTGTTTTTT
TRBJ1-3 | once | - | TRBV29-1 | CSVSLLSGNTIYF | TGCAGCGTTTCCCTTCTCTCTGGAAACACCATATATTTT
TRBJ1-1 | - | - | TRBV30 | CAWSVVLGSLHTEAFF | TGTGCCTGGAGTGTGGTCTTGGGCTCTCTCCACACTGAAGCTTTCTTT
TRBJ2-7 | once | - | TRBV5-1 | CASSPRGQPYEQYF | TGCGCCAGCAGCCCACGCGGACAGCCCTACGAGCAGTACTTC
TRBJ2-1 | - | TRBD1 | TRBV28 | CASSLGTGAYNEQFF | TGTGCCAGCAGTCTCGGGACAGGGGCCTACAATGAGCAGTTCTTC
TRBJ2-3 | - | TRBD2 | TRBV19 | CASTLAGGSDTQYF | TGTGCCAGTACACTAGCGGGAGGTTCCGATACGCAGTATTTT
TRBJ2-5 | - | TRBD2 | TRBV30 | CAWSVMGGNRETQYF | TGTGCCTGGAGTGTAATGGGGGGGAACCGAGAGACCCAGTACTTC
TRBJ1-5 | - | TRBD1 | TRBV5-1 | CASSVTGDNQPQHF | TGCGCCAGCAGCGTGACAGGGGACAATCAGCCCCAGCATTTT
TRBJ2-1 | - | - | TRBV19 | CASSMDYYNEQFF | TGTGCCAGTAGTATGGACTACTACAATGAGCAGTTCTTC
TRBJ2-7 | - | TRBD1 | TRBV7-9 | CASSLGDSNEQYF | TGTGCCAGCAGCTTAGGGGACAGTAACGAGCAGTACTTC
TRBJ1-5 | - | - | TRBV21-1 | CASIKRGLSQPQHF | TGTGCCAGCATAAAAAGGGGGTTGAGCCAGCCCCAGCATTTT
TRBJ2-7 | - | TRBD1 | TRBV19 | CASSIAGGSPYEQYF | TGTGCCAGTAGTATAGCAGGGGGCTCCCCCTACGAGCAGTACTTC
TRBJ2-7 | - | - | TRBV13 | CASSLGGVSEQYF | TGTGCCAGCAGCTTAGGCGGAGTGAGCGAGCAGTACTTC
TRBJ1-2 | - | - | TRBV27 | CASSEGLGYGYTF | TGTGCCAGCTCCGAGGGACTTGGCTATGGCTACACCTTC
TRBJ1-2 | - | TRBD1 | TRBV27 | CASSSLRTGALYGYTF | TGTGCCAGCAGTTCCCTTAGGACAGGGGCGCTCTATGGCTACACCTTC
TRBJ2-7 | few | - | TRBV7-3 | CASSLNSGTEQYF | TGTGCCAGCAGCTTGAATAGCGGTACCGAGCAGTACTTC
TRBJ1-4 | - | - | TRBV6-5 | CASSSGSRKEKLFF | TGTGCCAGCAGTTCGGGGTCGAGGAAAGAAAAACTGTTTTTT
TRBJ2-7 | - | TRBD2 | TRBV5-6 | CASSPGLGGQYF | TGTGCCAGCAGCCCGGGACTAGGCGGGCAGTACTTC
TRBJ1-5 | - | - | TRBV30 | CAWGSESQGRQPQHF | TGTGCCTGGGGATCTGAGTCCCAAGGGAGACAGCCCCAGCATTTT
TRBJ1-1 | few | TRBD1 | TRBV7-2 | CASSLFSVGDREAFF | TGTGCCAGCAGCTTATTCTCAGTAGGGGACAGAGAAGCTTTCTTT
TRBJ2-1 | - | TRBD1 | TRBV6-1 | CASSETEQGARGNEQFF | TGTGCCAGCAGTGAAACCGAGCAGGGGGCTCGAGGCAATGAGCAGTTCTTC
TRBJ2-1 | - | TRBD2 | TRBV5-1 | CASSLDSSGRYNEQFF | TGCGCCAGCAGCTTGGACTCTAGCGGGAGATACAATGAGCAGTTCTTC
TRBJ2-1 | - | - | TRBV12-5 | CASGLGQLGDEQFF | TGTGCTAGTGGTTTGGGTCAACTAGGAGATGAGCAGTTCTTC
TRBJ2-3 | - | TRBD1 | TRBV28 | CASRPDRNALTDTQYF | TGTGCCAGCAGACCGGACAGGAACGCGCTCACAGATACGCAGTATTTT
TRBJ1-1 | - | - | TRBV30 | CAWSRGARLEAFF | TGTGCCTGGTCCCGGGGGGCGCGGTTAGAAGCTTTCTTT
TRBJ1-1 | - | - | TRBV29-1 | CSVVGQGGSTEAFF | TGCAGCGTTGTTGGGCAGGGAGGGTCAACTGAAGCTTTCTTT
TRBJ2-4 | - | TRBD2 | TRBV4-2 | CASSLEPSGRHFQYF | TGTGCCAGCAGCCTGGAACCCAGCGGGAGACACTTTCAGTACTTC
TRBJ2-3 | - | - | TRBV5-1 | CASSPNPDRYTDTQYF | TGCGCCAGCAGCCCAAACCCAGACAGATACACAGATACGCAGTATTTT
TRBJ2-7 | - | - | TRBV6-1 | CASSAKRLEGYEQYF | TGTGCCAGCAGTGCGAAACGACTAGAAGGCTACGAGCAGTACTTC
TRBJ2-3 | - | - | TRBV5-6 | CASSLTGTDTQYF | TGTGCCAGCAGCCTAACAGGGACAGATACGCAGTATTTT
TRBJ2-1 | - | TRBD2 | TRBV7-2 | CASSLVGTSGRSSYNEQFF | TGTGCCAGCAGCTTAGTAGGGACTAGCGGAAGAAGCTCCTACAATGAGCAGTTCTTC
TRBJ1-5 | few | TRBD1 | TRBV19 | CASSDPGQETSNQPQHF | TGTGCCAGTAGTGACCCGGGACAGGAGACTTCCAATCAGCCCCAGCATTTT
TRBJ2-2 | - | TRBD2 | TRBV5-1 | CASSPWVLAGDTGELFF | TGCGCCAGCAGCCCGTGGGTGCTAGCGGGAGACACCGGGGAGCTGTTTTTT
TRBJ1-4 | - | TRBD1 | TRBV28 | CASSGQGWRKLFF | TGTGCCAGCAGTGGACAGGGTTGGAGGAAACTGTTTTTT
TRBJ2-1 | - | TRBD2 | TRBV9 | CASSVVGVGLAGKQFF | TGTGCCAGCAGCGTAGTGGGGGTCGGGCTAGCGGGAAAGCAGTTCTTC
TRBJ2-3 | - | - | TRBV9 | CASSVFGGSTDTQYF | TGTGCCAGCAGCGTCTTTGGCGGAAGCACAGATACGCAGTATTTT
TRBJ2-7 | once | TRBD1 | TRBV29-1 | CSVEGGGGPSYEQYF | TGCAGCGTTGAAGGAGGGGGCGGACCTTCCTACGAGCAGTACTTC
TRBJ1-1 | - | - | TRBV6-6 | CASSWASDTEAFF | TGTGCCAGCAGTTGGGCATCGGACACTGAAGCTTTCTTT
TRBJ2-1 | few | TRBD2 | TRBV5-1 | CASSLEGGLASGAYNEQFF | TGCGCCAGCAGCTTGGAGGGGGGACTAGCGAGCGGAGCCTACAATGAGCAGTTCTTC